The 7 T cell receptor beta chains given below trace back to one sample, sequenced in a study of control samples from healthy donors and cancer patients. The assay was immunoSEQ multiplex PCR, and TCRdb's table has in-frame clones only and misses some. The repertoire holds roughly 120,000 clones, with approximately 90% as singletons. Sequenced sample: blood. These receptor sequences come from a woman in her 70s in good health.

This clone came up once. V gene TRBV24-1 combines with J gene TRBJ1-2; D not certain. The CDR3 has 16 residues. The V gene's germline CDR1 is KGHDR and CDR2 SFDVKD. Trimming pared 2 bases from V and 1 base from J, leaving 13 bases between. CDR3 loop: CATSDSGNGVNYGYTF. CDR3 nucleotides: TGTGCCACCAGTGATTCCGGCAACGGGGTTAACTATGGCTACACCTTC.

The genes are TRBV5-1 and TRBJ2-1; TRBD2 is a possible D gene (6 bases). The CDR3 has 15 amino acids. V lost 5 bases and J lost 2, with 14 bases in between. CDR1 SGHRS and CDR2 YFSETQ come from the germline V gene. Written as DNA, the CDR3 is TGCGCCAGCAGTGGGACCGGGGGAACCTACAATGAGCAGTTCTTC. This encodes CASSGTGGTYNEQFF.

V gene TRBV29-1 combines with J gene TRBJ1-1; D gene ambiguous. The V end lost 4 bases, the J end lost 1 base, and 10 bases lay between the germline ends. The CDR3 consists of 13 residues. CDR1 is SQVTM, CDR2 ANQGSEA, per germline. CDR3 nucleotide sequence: TGCAGCGTTGTGAACAGTCCGAACACTGAAGCTTTCTTT. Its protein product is CSVVNSPNTEAFF.

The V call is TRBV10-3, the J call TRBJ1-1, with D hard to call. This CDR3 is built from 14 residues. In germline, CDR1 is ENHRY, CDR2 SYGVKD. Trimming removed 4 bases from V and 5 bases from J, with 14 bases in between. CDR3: CAISVGELRTEAFF. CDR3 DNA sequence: TGTGCCATCAGTGTCGGGGAATTGAGAACTGAAGCTTTCTTT.

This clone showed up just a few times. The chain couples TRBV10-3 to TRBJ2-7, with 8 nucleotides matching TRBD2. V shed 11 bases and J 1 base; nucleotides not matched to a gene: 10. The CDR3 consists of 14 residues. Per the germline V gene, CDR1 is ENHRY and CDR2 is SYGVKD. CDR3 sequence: CASSSGEVSYEQYF. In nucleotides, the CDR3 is TGTGCCTCGAGTAGCGGGGAGGTTTCCTACGAGCAGTACTTC.

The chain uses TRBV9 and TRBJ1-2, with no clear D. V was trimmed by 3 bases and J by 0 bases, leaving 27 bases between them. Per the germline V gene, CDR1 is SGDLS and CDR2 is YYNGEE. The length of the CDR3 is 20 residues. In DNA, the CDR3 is TGTGCCAGCAGCGGCTGGGCGGGTCCGGTAAATGTGAATCCTAACTATGGCTACACCTTC. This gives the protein CASSGWAGPVNVNPNYGYTF.

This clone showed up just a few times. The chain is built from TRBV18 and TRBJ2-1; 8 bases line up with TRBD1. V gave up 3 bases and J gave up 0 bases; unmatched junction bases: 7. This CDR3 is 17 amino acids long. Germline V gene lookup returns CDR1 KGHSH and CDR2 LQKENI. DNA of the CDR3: TGTGCCAGCTCACCCCCGACAGGGGAGATCTCCTACAATGAGCAGTTCTTC. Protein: CASSPPTGEISYNEQFF.